This entry lists 15 T cell receptor beta chains sequenced from one sample in a study of blood T cell repertoires in COVID-19. Measured with immunoSEQ multiplex PCR; TCRdb has only the in-frame clones, and not every one. The sample consists of about 250,000 clones, nearly 85% of them appearing once. The specimen sequenced was peripheral blood. The receptors originated from a human donor in a cohort sampled during active COVID-19.

The CDR3 is CASRGQLNTEAFF. The CDR3 coding sequence is TGTGCCAGCCGGGGACAGCTAAACACTGAAGCTTTCTTT. This chain uses TRBV28 with TRBJ1-1, with TRBD1 matching 7 bases. The CDR3 has 13 residues. The germline V gene has CDR1 MDHEN and CDR2 SYDVKM. V lost 8 bases to trimming and J lost 2 bases; unmatched junction nucleotides: 5. Variable domain in full (rest from reference TRBV28 and TRBJ1-1): DVKVTQSSRYLVKRTGEKVFLECVQDMDHENMFWYRQDPGLGLRLIYFSYDVKMKEKGDIPEGYSVSREKKERFSLILESASTNQTSMYLCASRGQLNTEAFFGQGTRLTVV.

The chain joins TRBV5-1 to TRBJ1-3; D is ambiguous. V gave up 6 bases and J gave up 3 bases, with 13 bases separating them. Germline V gene data show CDR1 as SGHRS and CDR2 as YFSETQ. There are 14 residues in the CDR3. The CDR3 DNA sequence: TGCGCCAGCACCGAGAATTATTATGGAAACACCATATATTTT. Its translation is CASTENYYGNTIYF.

This chain joins TRBV5-4 and TRBJ1-4, with D maybe TRBD1 (5 bases). The V gene's germline CDR1 is SGHNT and CDR2 YYREEE (reference sequence). The CDR3 runs to 15 residues. Deletions cut 3 bases from V and 4 bases from J, with 13 bases between. In DNA, the CDR3 is TGTGCCAGCAGCTCCGACGGGACTCGTAATGAAAAACTGTTTTTT. Amino acids: CASSSDGTRNEKLFF. Drawing the rest from reference TRBV5-4 and TRBJ1-4, the complete variable domain is ETGVTQSPTHLIKTRGQQVTLRCSSQSGHNTVSWYQQALGQGPQFIFQYYREEENGRGNFPPRFSGLQFPNYSSELNVNALELDDSALYLCASSSDGTRNEKLFFGSGTQLSVL.

The V gene is TRBV19, the J gene TRBJ2-3; D might be TRBD1 (5 bases). CDR1 is LNHDA and CDR2 is SQIVND in the germline V gene (reference sequence). The CDR3 covers 15 residues. V was trimmed by 5 bases and J by 2 bases, leaving 14 bases between them. CDR3 sequence reads: CASSVQGSNTDTQYF. The CDR3 DNA reads as TGTGCCAGTAGTGTGCAGGGATCTAACACAGATACGCAGTATTTT.

This chain links TRBV10-1 with TRBJ2-5; weak D call: TRBD2 (6 bases). This CDR3 has 16 amino acids. CDR1 WNHNN and CDR2 SYGVQD come from the germline V gene (reference sequence). V was pared by 0 bases and J by 7 bases, with 18 bases between. CDR3 protein: CASSESTRGLAGTQYF. In DNA form, the CDR3 reads TGCGCCAGCAGTGAGTCGACGCGGGGCCTGGCAGGGACCCAGTACTTC.

The V call is TRBV5-1, the J call TRBJ1-6, with D perhaps TRBD1 (6 bases). Germline V gives CDR1 SGHRS, CDR2 YFSETQ. Trimming removed 7 bases at V and 7 bases at J, with 15 bases between. The CDR3 length is 14 residues. CDR3 nucleotide sequence: TGCGCCAGCCGGCGCAGGGGAGAGAATTCACCCCTCCACTTT. Its translation is CASRRRGENSPLHF.

CDR3 in DNA: TGTGCCAGCAGCTTAAGTCTGACAGGGGGTGGCTACACCTTC. This sequence encodes CASSLSLTGGGYTF. The chain combines TRBV7-3 with TRBJ1-2; 9 bases are shared with TRBD1. CDR3 length: 14 residues. Trimming cost V 1 base and J 7 bases; bases outside gene matches: 4. Germline loops: CDR1 SGHTA, CDR2 FQGTGA.

This clone has a handful of counts. The V gene is TRBV6-6, the J gene TRBJ2-7, with D possibly being TRBD1 (6 bases). CDR3 length: 13 amino acids. Per the germline V gene, CDR1 is MNHNY and CDR2 is SVGAGI (reference sequence). V was cut by 6 bases and J by 1 base, with 10 bases left in between. CDR3 in amino acids: CASSPGQSYEQYF. CDR3 DNA sequence: TGTGCCAGCAGCCCAGGACAGTCCTACGAGCAGTACTTC.

The chain joins TRBV7-2 to TRBJ1-2; D is possibly TRBD1 (6 bases). The CDR3 is 13 amino acids. V gave up 11 bases and J gave up 6 bases, with 19 bases separating them. Germline assignment: CDR1 SGHTA and CDR2 FQGNSA. The CDR3 sequence: CAGATGGRDGYTF. As DNA, the CDR3 is TGTGCCGGAGCGACGGGGGGCCGGGATGGCTACACCTTC.

On this clone itself: Other DNA sequences of this sample code for an identical CDR3. The rearrangement uses TRBV10-1 and TRBJ2-1; the match to TRBD2 covers 11 bases. CDR1 is WNHNN, CDR2 SYGVQD, per germline (reference sequence). J gave up 4 bases and V 5 bases, and 4 bases lay outside the gene matches. The CDR3 totals 15 residues. The CDR3 loop reads CASSNGLAGYNEQFF. The CDR3 coding sequence is TGCGCCAGCAGTAATGGACTAGCGGGTTACAATGAGCAGTTCTTC.

This chain joins TRBV2 and TRBJ2-2, with 8 positions matching TRBD1. CDR3 length: 15 residues. Germline-derived CDR1 and CDR2 are SNHLY and FYNNEI. With V trimmed by 6 bases and J by 1 base, 4 bases remained unmatched. The CDR3 loop is CASRRQGRNTGELFF. CDR3 bases: TGTGCCAGCAGACGACAGGGGAGGAACACCGGGGAGCTGTTTTTT.

The chain uses TRBV5-1 and TRBJ2-1, with 9 bases that match TRBD2. The CDR3 has 16 amino acids. V lost 3 bases to trimming and J lost 4 bases; unmatched junction nucleotides: 8. Germline V gives CDR1 SGHRS, CDR2 YFSETQ. CDR3 in DNA: TGCGCCAGCAGCTACAGCGGGGGGAACCATTACAATGAGCAGTTCTTC. This gives the protein CASSYSGGNHYNEQFF.

To note about this clone: One end of the junction is discordant with germline, which a read error may explain. The genes are TRBV28 and TRBJ2-3; D is possibly TRBD2 (6 bases). The CDR3 totals 15 residues. Germline V gene lookup returns CDR1 MDHEN and CDR2 SYDVKM. CDR3 DNA sequence: TGTGCCAGCAGTCCGGGTTATAGCGGCACAAATACGCAGTATTTT. This translates into CASSPGYSGTNTQYF.

This clone was counted once. V gene TRBV2 combines with J gene TRBJ2-5; weak D call: TRBD2 (5 bases). Germline-derived CDR1 and CDR2 are SNHLY and FYNNEI. Trimming took off 10 bases at V and 9 bases at J, with 24 bases between the two ends. The CDR3 totals 14 residues. The CDR3 DNA is TGTGCCACCCCGGGAACAGACACGGGTGGGTCCCAGTACTTC. Translation: CATPGTDTGGSQYF.

This chain connects TRBV3-1 (or the pseudogene TRBV3-2) to TRBJ2-1; tentative D call: TRBD2 (5 bases). Trimming left V 0 bases short and J 1 base short, with 10 bases between. CDR1 LGHDT and CDR2 YNNKEL come from the germline V gene (reference sequence). The CDR3 runs to 16 residues. The CDR3 nucleotides are TGTGCCAGCAGCCAAGATAAGAGGGTTTCCTACAATGAGCAGTTCTTC. It yields the protein CASSQDKRVSYNEQFF.